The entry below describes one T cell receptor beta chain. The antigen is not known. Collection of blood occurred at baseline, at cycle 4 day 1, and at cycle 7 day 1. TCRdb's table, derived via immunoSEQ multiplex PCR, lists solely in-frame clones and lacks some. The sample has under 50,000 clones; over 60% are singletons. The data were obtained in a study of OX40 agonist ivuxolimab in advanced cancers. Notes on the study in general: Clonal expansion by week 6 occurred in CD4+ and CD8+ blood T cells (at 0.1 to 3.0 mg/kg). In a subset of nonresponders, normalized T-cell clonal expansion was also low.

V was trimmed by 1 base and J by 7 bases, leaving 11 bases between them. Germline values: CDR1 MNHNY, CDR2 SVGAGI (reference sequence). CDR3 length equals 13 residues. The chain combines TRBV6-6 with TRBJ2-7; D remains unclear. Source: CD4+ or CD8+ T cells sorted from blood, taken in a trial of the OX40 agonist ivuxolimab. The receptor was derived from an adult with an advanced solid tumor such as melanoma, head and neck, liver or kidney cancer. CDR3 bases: TGTGCCAGCAGTTACTACTTACAAAGGGAGCAGTACTTC. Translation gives CASSYYLQREQYF.